The 25 T cell receptor beta chains in this list originate from one sample, sequenced in a study of cytomegalovirus exposure and HLA in healthy donors. With 60 Vbeta and 13 Jbeta primers, the PCR was carried out. TCRdb keeps only in-frame clones here, not all; method: immunoSEQ multiplex PCR. Among 180,000 or so clones, roughly 80% were seen once, and the ten largest hold about 7.7%. The sample consisted of PBMCs. These receptor sequences come from a middle-aged woman in good health and CMV-seropositive.

The chain uses TRBV15 and TRBJ1-4; 7 bases fit TRBD1. From germline, CDR1 is LNHNV and CDR2 YYDKDF (reference sequence). The length of the CDR3 is 15 residues. Losses at the gene ends were 3 bases for V and 5 bases for J; bases not matched to a gene: 6. The CDR3 sequence is CATSRDRPGNEKLFF. The DNA of the CDR3 is TGTGCCACCAGCAGGGACAGGCCCGGGAATGAAAAACTGTTTTTT. Full variable domain (missing parts from reference TRBV15 and TRBJ1-4): DAMVIQNPRYQVTQFGKPVTLSCSQTLNHNVMYWYQQKSSQAPKLLFHYYDKDFNNEADTPDNFQSRRPNTSFCFLDIRSPGLGDTAMYLCATSRDRPGNEKLFFGSGTQLSVL.

V and J are TRBV10-3 and TRBJ2-3; 13 positions agree with TRBD2. Germline V gives CDR1 ENHRY, CDR2 SYGVKD. With V trimmed by 0 bases and J by 0 bases, 6 bases remained unmatched. CDR3 length: 19 amino acids. CDR3 protein: CAISESYGTSGTSTDTQYF. CDR3 sequence (DNA): TGTGCCATCAGTGAGTCATACGGGACTAGCGGGACCAGCACAGATACGCAGTATTTT.

This chain joins TRBV18 and TRBJ1-1; TRBD1 might be the D (5 bases). The germline V gene encodes CDR1 KGHSH and CDR2 LQKENI. Trimming removed 0 bases from V and 3 bases from J, with 11 bases in between. The CDR3 loop spans 15 amino acids. CDR3 nucleotides: TGTGCCAGCTCACCACCGGCTGGGGCGGACACTGAAGCTTTCTTT. It yields the protein CASSPPAGADTEAFF. Using reference TRBV18 and TRBJ1-1 for the parts outside the CDR3, the full variable domain is NAGVMQNPRHLVRRRGQEARLRCSPMKGHSHVYWYRQLPEEGLKFMVYLQKENIIDESGMPKERFSAEFPKEGPSILRIQQVVRGDSAAYFCASSPPAGADTEAFFGQGTRLTVV.

The chain recombines TRBV9 with TRBJ2-1; 7 bases fit TRBD1. V shed 3 bases, J shed 5 bases, and the junction held 8 bases outside the gene matches. The CDR3 length is 15 residues. From germline, CDR1 is SGDLS and CDR2 YYNGEE. The CDR3 region is CASSALGDRNNEQFF. CDR3 in DNA: TGTGCCAGCAGCGCCCTGGGGGACAGAAACAATGAGCAGTTCTTC.

The genes are TRBV4-2 and TRBJ1-4, with D perhaps TRBD1 (5 bases). The CDR3 runs 16 residues. The ends were cut back, 0 bases at V and 5 bases at J, with 13 bases in the middle. Per the germline V gene, CDR1 is LGHNA and CDR2 is YNFKEQ. CDR3 sequence (DNA): TGTGCCAGCAGCCAAGAGTCCGGGGGACTAAATGAAAAACTGTTTTTT. The encoded protein is CASSQESGGLNEKLFF.

This chain joins TRBV5-4 and TRBJ1-2; no firm D call. V was cut by 4 bases and J by 3 bases, with 16 bases left in between. The length of the CDR3 is 15 residues. From germline, CDR1 is SGHNT and CDR2 YYREEE (reference sequence). CDR3 nucleotide sequence: TGTGCCAGCAGCCTTGTAGGGCAGAGGGACTATGGCTACACCTTC. Residues: CASSLVGQRDYGYTF.

Notes on this clone: The junction shows a germline mismatch at one end, possibly a read error. V gene TRBV7-9 combines with J gene TRBJ2-7; D not resolved. The CDR3 has 12 residues. Germline values: CDR1 SEHNR, CDR2 FQNEAQ (reference sequence). CDR3: CSSSPLGYEQYF. For the CDR3, the DNA is TGTTCCAGCAGCCCCCTCGGGTACGAGCAGTACTTC.

V and J are TRBV5-1 and TRBJ2-3, with TRBD2 matching 11 bases. V was clipped by 6 bases and J by 3 bases; unmatched bases: 21. The CDR3 contains 20 residues. Germline V gene lookup returns CDR1 SGHRS and CDR2 YFSETQ. The CDR3 here is CASTGSVSRTSGSVTDTQYF. In nucleotides, the CDR3 is TGCGCCAGCACCGGATCGGTTTCCAGAACTAGCGGGAGTGTGACAGATACGCAGTATTTT.

The chain joins TRBV19 to TRBJ2-1; D not resolved. This CDR3 comprises 17 residues. Germline values: CDR1 LNHDA, CDR2 SQIVND (reference sequence). V lost 4 bases and J lost 5, with 21 bases in between. The CDR3 loop reads CASSSADLGYFHNEQFF. The CDR3 bases are TGTGCCAGTAGTAGCGCCGACCTAGGCTACTTCCACAATGAGCAGTTCTTC.

The chain links TRBV5-4 to TRBJ2-1, with TRBD2 as a possible D gene (6 bases). Germline-derived CDR1 and CDR2 are SGHNT and YYREEE (reference sequence). Trimming cost V 4 bases and J 5 bases, with 13 bases left between them. The CDR3 is 14 amino acids. The CDR3 DNA follows: TGTGCCAGCAGCCGCGGGATTTCCAACAATGAGCAGTTCTTC. Encoded protein: CASSRGISNNEQFF.

This chain uses TRBV2 with TRBJ2-3; D possibly corresponds to TRBD1 (6 bases). V shed 6 bases and J shed 1 base, with 11 bases lying between them. The CDR3 sequence is 14 residues long. Germline CDR1 SNHLY, CDR2 FYNNEI. The CDR3 nucleotides read TGTGCCAGCAGGGCCCGACAGGGCACAGATACGCAGTATTTT. Amino acids: CASRARQGTDTQYF.

This clone was seen more than once but under ten times. The chain carries TRBV5-5 and TRBJ1-2; a weak D match, TRBD1 (6 bases). The V gene lost 0 bases and the J gene lost 6 bases, with 12 bases spanning the gap. The CDR3 totals 14 residues. CDR1 and CDR2 from the germline V gene are SGHKS and YYEKEE (reference sequence). Written as DNA, the CDR3 is TGTGCCAGCAGCTTGGACGCAGGGGAGAATGGCTACACCTTC. Amino acid sequence: CASSLDAGENGYTF.

The CDR3 DNA is TGCGCCAGCAGCTTGGGGGGCCGGGGGTCCTACAATGAGCAGTTCTTC. Protein: CASSLGGRGSYNEQFF. The chain combines TRBV5-1 with TRBJ2-1; a weak D match, TRBD2 (6 bases). Trimming stripped 0 bases from V and 1 base from J, with 11 bases between. Germline CDR1 reads SGHRS; CDR2 reads YFSETQ. The CDR3 has 16 residues.

This clone was observed once. The chain combines TRBV28 with TRBJ2-2; 10 bases match TRBD2. The germline V gene has CDR1 MDHEN and CDR2 SYDVKM. V lost 6 bases, J lost 6 bases, and 4 bases stayed unmatched. This CDR3 has 14 amino acids. Written as DNA, the CDR3 is TGTGCCAGCAGCGTTCTAGCGGGAGCCGGGGAGCTGTTTTTT. It translates to CASSVLAGAGELFF.

Notes on this clone: Other DNA sequences from this sample encode an identical CDR3 as well. The chain joins TRBV2 to TRBJ1-6; no definite D call. From germline, CDR1 is SNHLY and CDR2 FYNNEI. The V end was cut by 2 bases, the J end by 4 bases, with 6 bases between. CDR3 length equals 14 residues. In DNA form, the CDR3 reads TGTGCCAGCAGTGAACAGACTTATAATTCACCCCTCCACTTT. Translated, it gives CASSEQTYNSPLHF.

This clone came up a few times. The chain employs TRBV25-1 and TRBJ1-5; D is perhaps TRBD1 (6 bases). The ends were cut back, 2 bases at V and 0 bases at J, with 14 bases in the middle. The germline gives CDR1 MGHDK, CDR2 SYGVNS. This CDR3 has 17 amino acids. CDR3 DNA sequence: TGTGCCAGCAGTGAAAAGGGGGGGCCGCATAGCAATCAGCCCCAGCATTTT. Its protein product is CASSEKGGPHSNQPQHF.

The DNA for the CDR3 is TGTGCCTGGAGATTAGGGGTGAACACTGAAGCTTTCTTT. Translated: CAWRLGVNTEAFF. This rearrangement joins TRBV30 to TRBJ1-1; D may be TRBD1 (5 bases). Trimming removed 3 bases from V and 0 bases from J, with 8 bases in between. CDR3 length equals 13 residues. In germline, CDR1 is GTSNPN, CDR2 SVGIG (reference sequence).

The chain joins TRBV5-1 to TRBJ2-3; 12 bases align to TRBD2. V trimming: 0 bases; J trimming: 2 bases; junction bases outside the gene matches: 7. Germline CDR1 reads SGHRS; CDR2 reads YFSETQ. The CDR3 covers 18 residues. This chain's CDR3 is CASSLGRRLAGATDTQYF. CDR3 nucleotides: TGCGCCAGCAGCTTGGGCCGTCGACTAGCGGGAGCCACAGATACGCAGTATTTT.

This chain uses TRBV7-9 with TRBJ2-7, with 8 positions matching TRBD1. The CDR3 contains 14 residues. Trimming at V came to 1 base and at J to 6 bases, leaving 5 bases not matched to a gene. The germline V gene encodes CDR1 SEHNR and CDR2 FQNEAQ (reference sequence). The CDR3 DNA reads as TGTGCCAGCAGCTTAGATGCAGGGGGCGTCGAGCAGTACTTC. Its translation is CASSLDAGGVEQYF.

This rearrangement joins TRBV18 to TRBJ2-1; D might be TRBD1 (6 bases). The CDR3 covers 17 residues. Trimming removed 2 bases at V and 2 bases at J, with 16 bases between. CDR1 KGHSH and CDR2 LQKENI come from the germline V gene. The CDR3 here is CASSPGLDSETYNEQFF. The CDR3 bases are TGTGCCAGCTCACCAGGTCTGGACAGCGAAACCTACAATGAGCAGTTCTTC.

This chain joins TRBV28 and TRBJ1-1; TRBD1 is a possible D gene (6 bases). The CDR3 extends over 15 amino acids. Per the germline V gene, CDR1 is MDHEN and CDR2 is SYDVKM. Deletions cut 5 bases from V and 4 bases from J, with 17 bases between. As DNA, the CDR3 is TGTGCCAGCAGTACGAAACAGGGTTCGGTCACTGAAGCTTTCTTT. Its protein product is CASSTKQGSVTEAFF.

DNA for the CDR3: TGTGCCAGCAGCCGCGCGGGAGGGGAGACCCAGTACTTC. Its protein product is CASSRAGGETQYF. V is TRBV5-4 and J is TRBJ2-5; 9 bases align to TRBD2. Germline trimming cut 4 bases from V and 5 bases from J; bases unmatched to any gene: 3. The CDR3 consists of 13 residues. From germline, CDR1 is SGHNT and CDR2 YYREEE (reference sequence).

The rearrangement joins TRBV19 to TRBJ2-7, with D possibly TRBD2 on 6 matching bases. In germline, CDR1 is LNHDA, CDR2 SQIVND (reference sequence). The CDR3 is 14 amino acids. The V gene lost 1 base and the J gene lost 0 bases, with 7 bases spanning the gap. As DNA, the CDR3 is TGTGCCAGTAGTATAGGGAGGGCCTCCTACGAGCAGTACTTC. Its protein product is CASSIGRASYEQYF.

The rearrangement uses TRBV28 and TRBJ2-7; 7 positions match TRBD1. Trimming at V came to 5 bases and at J to 0 bases, leaving 7 bases not matched to a gene. The CDR3 contains 15 residues. Germline lookup yields CDR1 MDHEN and CDR2 SYDVKM. The CDR3 region has the DNA TGTGCCAGCAGTGCCTCGGGACAGATCTCCTACGAGCAGTACTTC. This encodes CASSASGQISYEQYF.

V and J are TRBV29-1 and TRBJ2-3, with 11 bases fitting TRBD2. V trimming: 6 bases; J trimming: 1 base; junction bases outside the gene matches: 6. This CDR3 has 15 residues. Germline assignment: CDR1 SQVTM and CDR2 ANQGSEA. This CDR3 reads CSVLLSGRGTDTQYF. Written as DNA, the CDR3 is TGCAGCGTCCTACTTAGCGGGAGGGGCACAGATACGCAGTATTTT.